This TCR beta chain is from a study of long-term antiretroviral therapy in people with HIV. Each donor had at least one pre-ART and at least two post-ART PBMC samples. Specimens retained about 1-10 million cryopreserved PBMC preceding DNA extraction. It was version v3.0 of the immunoSEQ assay that was run at survey level. Sequencing was designed to cover about 40,000-55,000 T-cell genomes in each sample. TCRdb's table, derived via immunoSEQ multiplex PCR, lists solely in-frame clones and lacks some. The sample has under 45,000 clones, roughly four fifths seen once. A remark on this clone: Antigen specificity is unknown.

The germline V gene encodes CDR1 SGHAT and CDR2 FQNNGV. The CDR3 loop spans 16 amino acids. J was trimmed by 2 bases and V by 5 bases; bases with no gene match: 9. General study findings and limits: Diversity went up after ART and still fell short of transplant donor controls.

The receptor was isolated from a man between 18 and 29 years old with HIV. The J gene is TRBJ1-1, the V gene TRBV11-2; 9 nucleotides match TRBD1. The material sequenced was unsorted PBMCs, taken 1 year after starting antiretroviral therapy. CDR3 bases: TGTGCCAGCAGCACCGGGACAGGGAGGGGTAACACTGAAGCTTTCTTT. Its translation is CASSTGTGRGNTEAFF. Variable domain in full (rest from reference TRBV11-2 and TRBJ1-1): EAGVAQSPRYKIIEKRQSVAFWCNPISGHATLYWYQQILGQGPKLLIQFQNNGVVDDSQLPKDRFSAERLKGVDSTLKIQPAKLEDSAVYLCASSTGTGRGNTEAFFGQGTRLTVV.